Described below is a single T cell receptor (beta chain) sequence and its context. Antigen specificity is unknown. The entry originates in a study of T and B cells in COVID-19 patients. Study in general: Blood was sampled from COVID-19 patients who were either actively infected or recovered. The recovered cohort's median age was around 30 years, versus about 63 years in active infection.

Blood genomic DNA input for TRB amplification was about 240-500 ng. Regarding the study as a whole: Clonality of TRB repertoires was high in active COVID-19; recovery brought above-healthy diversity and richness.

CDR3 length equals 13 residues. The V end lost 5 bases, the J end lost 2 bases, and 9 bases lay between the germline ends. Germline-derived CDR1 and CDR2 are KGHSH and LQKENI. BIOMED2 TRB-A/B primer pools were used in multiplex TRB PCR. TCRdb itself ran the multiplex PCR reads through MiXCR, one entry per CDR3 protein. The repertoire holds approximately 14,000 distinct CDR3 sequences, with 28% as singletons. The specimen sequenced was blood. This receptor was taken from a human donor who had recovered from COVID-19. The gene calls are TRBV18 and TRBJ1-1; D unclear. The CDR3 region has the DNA TGTGCCAGCTCAGGAGGGCTAAACACTGAAGCTTTCTTT. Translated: CASSGGLNTEAFF.